The next 31 T cell receptor beta chains were all read from a single sample in a study of T cells in Graves' hyperthyroidism and ophthalmopathy (dated by TCRdb to the late 2010s). Library creation used multiplex PCR. The reads were generated on an Illumina HiSeq 2000. TCR beta CDR3 regions were amplified from RNA transcripts. The first round of RT-PCR for the TCR CDR3 was performed with the HTBI primer set and the Qiagen OneStep RT-PCR kit. TCRdb reprocessing: public reads trimmed at Q25 with fastp, clones called with MiXCR, in-frame beta chains kept. Every distinct CDR3 protein forms one entry, paired with its most common genes and DNA. The sample table shows 560,000 or so distinct CDR3 sequences, and around 20% are seen once. Around 50% of the sample goes to the ten largest clones. The sample comprised blood. The source is a man aged 35-49 years with Graves' ophthalmopathy.

This clonotype was counted many times. The rearrangement links TRBV12-3 or TRBV12-4 to TRBJ2-3, with 7 bases fitting TRBD2. J was trimmed by 4 bases and V by 6 bases; bases with no gene match: 7. This CDR3 spans 14 amino acids. CDR3 sequence (DNA): TGTGCCAGCAGGATTCTAGCGGTCCCAGATACGCAGTATTTT. Protein: CASRILAVPDTQYF.

This clonotype was detected only a few times. V and J are TRBV6-1 and TRBJ1-6; 7 nucleotides line up with TRBD1. Trimming at V came to 5 bases and at J to 9 bases, leaving 10 bases not matched to a gene. Germline values: CDR1 MNHNS, CDR2 SASEGT. This CDR3 has 15 amino acids. This chain's CDR3 is CASSMTGTGVSPLHF. For the CDR3, the DNA is TGTGCCAGCAGTATGACAGGGACGGGAGTTTCACCCCTCCACTTT.

A few counts support this clonotype. The chain joins TRBV19 to TRBJ2-2; D is perhaps TRBD2 (6 bases). Germline V CDR1 and CDR2: LNHDA, SQIVND (reference sequence). The CDR3 sequence is 15 residues long. V dropped 6 bases and J dropped 4 bases, with 15 bases sitting between them. The CDR3 loop is CASSSPSAGTGELFF. CDR3 DNA sequence: TGTGCCAGTAGCTCCCCCTCAGCGGGCACCGGGGAGCTGTTTTTT.

CDR3 loop: CASSVDERTYYEQYF. CDR3 nucleotide sequence: TGTGCCAGCAGCGTAGATGAACGGACCTACTACGAGCAGTACTTC. V usage is TRBV9 and J usage is TRBJ2-7, with unresolved D. Germline CDR1 and CDR2: SGDLS and YYNGEE. This CDR3 region has 15 residues. Trimming took 0 bases from V and 3 from J, leaving 13 bases between them. Based on the CDR3 plus reference TRBV9 and TRBJ2-7, the full variable domain is DSGVTQTPKHLITATGQRVTLRCSPRSGDLSVYWYQQSLDQGLQFLIQYYNGEERAKGNILERFSAQQFPDLHSELNLSSLELGDSALYFCASSVDERTYYEQYFGPGTRLTVT.

This sequence joins TRBV30 and TRBJ2-3, with TRBD1 matching 8 bases. V was clipped by 1 base and J by 3 bases; unmatched bases: 3. Germline loops: CDR1 GTSNPN, CDR2 SVGIG (reference sequence). The CDR3 is 14 amino acids. The CDR3 nucleotides are TGTGCCTGGAGTGGACAGGGGAGTACAGATACGCAGTATTTT. Translated: CAWSGQGSTDTQYF.

The V gene is TRBV5-1, the J gene TRBJ2-3; 7 nucleotides align to TRBD1. The germline CDR1 and CDR2 sequences are SGHRS and YFSETQ. The CDR3 is 14 residues long. Trimming took 6 bases from V and 2 from J; bases not matched to a gene: 6. The CDR3 reads CASTDGQVTDTQYF. CDR3 nucleotide sequence: TGCGCCAGCACCGACGGACAGGTCACAGATACGCAGTATTTT.

This clonotype was recorded a few times. The chain employs TRBV15 and TRBJ1-2, with TRBD1 identical over 7 bases. Per the germline V gene, CDR1 is LNHNV and CDR2 is YYDKDF (reference sequence). This CDR3 is built from 15 residues. The V and J ends lost 5 bases and 4 bases, in that order; junction bases with no gene match: 10. The CDR3 sequence: CATSFDRAVGYGYTF. The CDR3 region has the DNA TGTGCCACCAGCTTCGACAGGGCCGTTGGCTATGGCTACACCTTC.

This sequence joins TRBV20-1 and TRBJ2-1, with TRBD2 matching over 7 bases. Germline V gene lookup returns CDR1 DFQATT and CDR2 SNEGSKA (reference sequence). Trimming cost V 3 bases and J 7 bases; bases outside gene matches: 12. CDR3 size: 15 residues. DNA for the CDR3: TGCAGTGCTAGTGACTTAGCGGGCATGATAAATGAGCAGTTCTTC. It codes for CSASDLAGMINEQFF.

The table lists this clonotype with many counts. The chain links TRBV3-1 to TRBJ2-1; 12 nucleotides agree with TRBD2. Germline-derived CDR1 and CDR2 are LGHDT and YNNKEL (reference sequence). The CDR3 is 15 amino acids. V lost 1 base, J lost 6 bases, and 1 base stayed unmatched. The CDR3 coding sequence is TGTGCCAGCAGCCAAGCTAGCGGGAGGGGCAATGAGCAGTTCTTC. Its protein product is CASSQASGRGNEQFF.

There are many counts of this clonotype. The V gene is TRBV11-3, the J gene TRBJ2-3, with TRBD1 matching over 8 bases. The germline V gene encodes CDR1 SGHNT and CDR2 YENEEA. CDR3 length equals 15 residues. V shed 1 base, J shed 2 bases, and the junction held 2 bases outside the gene matches. The CDR3 DNA follows: TGTGCCAGCAGCTTAGCAGGGGGCTTCACAGATACGCAGTATTTT. As protein: CASSLAGGFTDTQYF.

This clonotype was seen at least ten times. The J gene is TRBJ2-1, the V gene TRBV11-2; D unresolved. The CDR3 length is 17 residues. CDR1 is SGHAT, CDR2 FQNNGV, per germline. The V end lost 5 bases, the J end lost 0 bases, and 17 bases lay between the germline ends. The CDR3 protein is CASSPLTLLSSYNEQFF. The CDR3 coding sequence is TGTGCCAGCAGCCCATTAACCCTACTGAGCTCCTACAATGAGCAGTTCTTC.

J is TRBJ2-1 and V is TRBV27; 16 positions agree with TRBD2. CDR3 length: 17 amino acids. V shed 1 base and J 9 bases; nucleotides not matched to a gene: 6. Germline V gene lookup returns CDR1 MNHEY and CDR2 SMNVEV (reference sequence). The CDR3 sequence is CASSLLAGTSGRGEQFF. In DNA form, the CDR3 reads TGTGCCAGCAGTTTATTAGCCGGGACTAGCGGGAGGGGTGAGCAGTTCTTC.

This clonotype has more than one count but fewer than ten. The chain couples TRBV6-1 to TRBJ2-1; 8 nucleotides align to TRBD2. V dropped 2 bases and J dropped 2; count of bases not matched to a gene: 17. The CDR3 runs to 20 residues. Germline loops: CDR1 MNHNS, CDR2 SASEGT. The CDR3 DNA reads as TGTGCCAGCAGTGAACGGGTCCCACTCACAGCGGGGGCGACCTACAATGAGCAGTTCTTC. The encoded protein is CASSERVPLTAGATYNEQFF.

The V and J genes are TRBV6-1 and TRBJ2-7; 9 bases match TRBD1. The V gene's germline CDR1 is MNHNS and CDR2 SASEGT. The J segment lost 5 bases and the V segment lost 6 bases, leaving 8 bases of the junction unmatched. The CDR3 length is 14 residues. The CDR3 here is CASRRPGQGHEQYF. In DNA, the CDR3 is TGTGCCAGCAGAAGACCGGGACAGGGCCACGAGCAGTACTTC.

This clonotype was counted ten times or more. V is TRBV5-1 and J is TRBJ2-3, with D possibly being TRBD2 (6 bases). V lost 1 base, J lost 3 bases, and 9 bases lay in between. Germline CDR1 and CDR2: SGHRS and YFSETQ. The CDR3 runs 14 residues. The chain's CDR3 is CASSLLLATDTQYF. CDR3 bases: TGCGCCAGCAGCTTGCTACTAGCAACAGATACGCAGTATTTT. Variable domain in full (rest from reference TRBV5-1 and TRBJ2-3): KAGVTQTPRYLIKTRGQQVTLSCSPISGHRSVSWYQQTPGQGLQFLFEYFSETQRNKGNFPGRFSGRQFSNSRSEMNVSTLELGDSALYLCASSLLLATDTQYFGPGTRLTVL.

In its sample, this clonotype was seen many times. The chain has TRBV28 and TRBJ1-1; TRBD1 aligns across 7 bases. This CDR3 region has 15 residues. V dropped 6 bases and J dropped 1; count of bases not matched to a gene: 8. Germline V lookup: CDR1 MDHEN, CDR2 SYDVKM. The CDR3 region has the DNA TGTGCCAGCAGCCGTACAGGGGTCGGGAACACTGAAGCTTTCTTT. Its protein product is CASSRTGVGNTEAFF.

This clonotype was seen repeatedly, ten times or more. The chain uses TRBV30 and TRBJ2-3; D possibly corresponds to TRBD1 (6 bases). The CDR3 runs 14 residues. V was trimmed by 2 bases and J by 2 bases, leaving 11 bases between them. The germline gives CDR1 GTSNPN, CDR2 SVGIG (reference sequence). The CDR3 loop is CAWSRGIDTDTQYF. The CDR3 DNA reads TGTGCCTGGAGTAGGGGGATTGACACAGATACGCAGTATTTT.

This clonotype has a count of ten or more. The chain combines TRBV9 with TRBJ2-1; maybe TRBD1 (5 bases). The CDR3 extends over 13 amino acids. V lost 1 base and J lost 6, with 8 bases in between. Germline CDR1 is SGDLS and CDR2 is YYNGEE. CDR3 sequence: CASSVRQGNEQFF. The CDR3 DNA sequence: TGTGCCAGCAGCGTACGGCAGGGCAATGAGCAGTTCTTC.

This clonotype was detected a few times. The chain combines TRBV5-1 with TRBJ1-4; TRBD1 is a possible D gene (5 bases). V lost 2 bases, J lost 6 bases, and 17 bases lay in between. This CDR3 comprises 16 residues. The germline V gene encodes CDR1 SGHRS and CDR2 YFSETQ. The CDR3: CASSFAPGGAYEKLFF. CDR3 nucleotide sequence: TGCGCCAGCAGCTTTGCCCCAGGAGGGGCATATGAAAAACTGTTTTTT.

This clonotype turned up a few times. V and J are TRBV5-1 and TRBJ2-3; 9 bases align to TRBD1. The CDR3 contains 15 residues. Germline CDR1 is SGHRS and CDR2 is YFSETQ. V was clipped by 1 base and J by 5 bases; unmatched bases: 5. The CDR3 here is CASSLLQGAVDTQYF. CDR3 DNA: TGCGCCAGCAGCTTGTTACAGGGGGCGGTAGATACGCAGTATTTT.

The V gene is TRBV27, the J gene TRBJ1-5, with no clear D. The germline V and J ends were trimmed by 3 bases and 0 bases, with 12 bases remaining between them. This CDR3 spans 16 amino acids. The V gene's germline CDR1 is MNHEY and CDR2 SMNVEV (reference sequence). The CDR3 reads CASSFRGVYSNQPQHF. The CDR3 nucleotides read TGTGCCAGCAGTTTTCGGGGAGTGTATAGCAATCAGCCCCAGCATTTT.

This clonotype appeared many times. The CDR3 reads CASSEGLAGGHDYEQYF. The CDR3 DNA reads as TGTGCCAGCAGTGAGGGACTAGCGGGAGGGCATGACTACGAGCAGTACTTC. V gene TRBV6-1 combines with J gene TRBJ2-7, with 16 bases fitting TRBD2. With V trimmed by 3 bases and J by 3 bases, 5 bases remained unmatched. The CDR3 spans 17 residues. Germline V gene sequence: CDR1 MNHNS, CDR2 SASEGT.

The chain combines TRBV19 with TRBJ1-2; D gene ambiguous. Per the germline V gene, CDR1 is LNHDA and CDR2 is SQIVND (reference sequence). CDR3 size: 14 residues. V lost 1 base and J lost 5, with 11 bases in between. As DNA, the CDR3 is TGTGCCAGTAGTATAGGAGGCACGATTTATGGCTACACCTTC. This encodes CASSIGGTIYGYTF.

V and J are TRBV5-1 and TRBJ2-7; 14 bases map to TRBD2. Trimming at V came to 3 bases and at J to 7 bases, leaving 6 bases not matched to a gene. The CDR3 extends over 15 amino acids. CDR1 is SGHRS and CDR2 is YFSETQ in the germline V gene. CDR3 nucleotides: TGCGCCAGCAGCTCGGGACTAGCGGGAGTGGGGGAGCAGTACTTC. Its protein is CASSSGLAGVGEQYF.

This clonotype was detected ten times or more. J is TRBJ1-1 and V is TRBV12-3 or TRBV12-4; TRBD1 might be the D (5 bases). The CDR3 loop spans 13 amino acids. V gave up 8 bases and J gave up 0 bases, with 10 bases separating them. CDR3 nucleotide sequence: TGTGCCAGCTCACCGACAGTGAACACTGAAGCTTTCTTT. Translation: CASSPTVNTEAFF.

This clonotype was seen at least ten times. The chain joins TRBV5-1 to TRBJ1-2; D not certain. The CDR3 is 13 residues long. The V gene's germline CDR1 is SGHRS and CDR2 YFSETQ. V was trimmed by 3 bases and J by 7 bases, leaving 13 bases between them. In DNA form, the CDR3 reads TGCGCCAGCAGCTCGGCTGGGAAAGGTGGCTACACCTTC. Translation: CASSSAGKGGYTF.

The chain couples TRBV29-1 to TRBJ1-1, with a tentative D call TRBD1 (6 bases). The CDR3 extends over 16 amino acids. CDR1 is SQVTM and CDR2 is ANQGSEA in the germline V gene. Trimming cost V 4 bases and J 3 bases, with 21 bases left between them. The CDR3 loop is CSVGRGRPGFDTEAFF. CDR3 DNA sequence: TGCAGCGTTGGCAGGGGACGGCCCGGGTTTGACACTGAAGCTTTCTTT.

The sample holds many counts of this clonotype. This chain joins TRBV28 and TRBJ2-4; D is unclear. CDR3 length equals 12 residues. V lost 3 bases and J 7 bases, leaving 7 bases between the germline ends. Germline V gene sequence: CDR1 MDHEN, CDR2 SYDVKM. This CDR3 is CASSLLGNIQYF. The CDR3, as DNA: TGTGCCAGCAGTTTGCTAGGGAACATTCAGTACTTC.

This clonotype has a handful of counts. The V and J genes are TRBV20-1 and TRBJ1-4; 9 positions match TRBD1. Trimming took 6 bases from V and 7 from J; bases not matched to a gene: 6. This CDR3 comprises 13 residues. Germline V gene sequence: CDR1 DFQATT, CDR2 SNEGSKA (reference sequence). In DNA, the CDR3 is TGCAGTGCACGGGACAGGGCGGCTGAAAAACTGTTTTTT. It yields the protein CSARDRAAEKLFF.

This clonotype came up a few times. This sequence joins TRBV5-1 and TRBJ2-4, with D perhaps matching TRBD2 (6 bases). The CDR3 is made up of 18 amino acids. Trimming pared 0 bases from V and 1 base from J, leaving 17 bases between. Germline V gene data show CDR1 as SGHRS and CDR2 as YFSETQ. The CDR3 DNA sequence: TGCGCCAGCAGCTTGGACAGCATACCAGGGAGGGCCAAAAACATTCAGTACTTC. Its protein product is CASSLDSIPGRAKNIQYF.

A few counts support this clonotype. The chain is built from TRBV5-4 and TRBJ2-3; D possibly matches TRBD1 or TRBD2 (5 bases each). The ends were cut back, 3 bases at V and 7 bases at J, with 24 bases in the middle. Germline CDR1 reads SGHNT; CDR2 reads YYREEE (reference sequence). This CDR3 is 17 amino acids long. CDR3 sequence: CASSWTFGTDVMYTQYF. The CDR3 DNA follows: TGTGCCAGCAGCTGGACGTTCGGGACCGACGTTATGTATACGCAGTATTTT.